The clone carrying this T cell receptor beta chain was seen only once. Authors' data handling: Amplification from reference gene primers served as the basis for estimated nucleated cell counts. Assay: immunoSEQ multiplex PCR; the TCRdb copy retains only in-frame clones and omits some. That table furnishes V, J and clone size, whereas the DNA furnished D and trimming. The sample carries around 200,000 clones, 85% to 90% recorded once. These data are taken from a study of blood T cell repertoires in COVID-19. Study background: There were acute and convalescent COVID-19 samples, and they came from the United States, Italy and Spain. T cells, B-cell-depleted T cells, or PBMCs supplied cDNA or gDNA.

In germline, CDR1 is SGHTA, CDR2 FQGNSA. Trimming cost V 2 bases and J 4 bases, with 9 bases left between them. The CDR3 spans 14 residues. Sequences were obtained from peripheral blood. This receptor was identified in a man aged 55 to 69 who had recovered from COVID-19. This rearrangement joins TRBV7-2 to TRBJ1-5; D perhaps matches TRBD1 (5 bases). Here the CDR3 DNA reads TGTGCCAGCAGCTTACAGGGTTGGAATCAGCCCCAGCATTTT. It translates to CASSLQGWNQPQHF. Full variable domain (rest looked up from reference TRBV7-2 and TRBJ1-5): GAGVSQSPSNKVTEKGKDVELRCDPISGHTALYWYRQSLGQGLEFLIYFQGNSAPDKSGLPSDRFSAERTGGSVSTLTIQRTQQEDSAVYLCASSLQGWNQPQHFGDGTRLSIL.